This T cell receptor beta chain was obtained from a study of radiation and T cells in renal cell carcinoma. The protocol was immunoSEQ multiplex PCR, while the TCRdb copy is restricted to in-frame clones and leaves out a portion. The table has 130,000 to 150,000 clones, approximately 86% seen once; the top ten hold 15% to 20%. Study results and limitations: From baseline, blood top tumor clonotypes peaked at 2 weeks post-radiation.

Stated time point: blood 4 weeks post-SBRT, at nephrectomy. Specified treatment: 15 Gy SBRT to primary tumor, nephrectomy 4 weeks later. Nephrectomy followed 15 Gy stereotactic body radiation by 4 weeks. The tumor was a clear cell renal cell carcinoma. Concerning this clone itself: The target antigen is unknown.

After removal of 5 bases from V and 2 bases from J, the junction contained 10 bases not matched to a gene. In germline, CDR1 is SGHRS, CDR2 YFSETQ. There are 16 residues in the CDR3. The starting material was blood, obtained from a patient whose treatment included radiotherapy and nephrectomy. The TCR comes from a woman in her forties or fifties with renal cell carcinoma. V is TRBV5-1 and J is TRBJ2-5, with TRBD1 identical over 9 bases. The CDR3 DNA sequence: TGCGCCAGCAGGTTACAGGGGGCGGGTAGTCAAGAGACCCAGTACTTC. Translating it yields CASRLQGAGSQETQYF. The full variable domain, rest sourced from reference TRBV5-1 and TRBJ2-5, is KAGVTQTPRYLIKTRGQQVTLSCSPISGHRSVSWYQQTPGQGLQFLFEYFSETQRNKGNFPGRFSGRQFSNSRSEMNVSTLELGDSALYLCASRLQGAGSQETQYFGPGTRLLVL.